The sample holds many counts of the clone carrying this T cell receptor (beta chain). The antigen is undetermined. The sample is drawn from a study of CD8 T cells in ankylosing spondylitis. Notes on the study in general: Apparently characteristic of ankylosing spondylitis blood was a TCR beta motif (eight highly homologous variants).

TCRdb redid the calling of the 5' RACE reads with MiXCR, one entry per CDR3 protein. The table records about 130,000 distinct CDR3 sequences, around 6.6% of them present only once. This CDR3 spans 15 amino acids. Germline CDR1 and CDR2: SGDLS and YYNGEE. The V and J ends lost 0 bases and 7 bases respectively, with 11 bases between them. Sequencing was done on a sample of blood, either unsorted or a sorted T cell fraction (not recorded which). The origin of this receptor is a female donor with ankylosing spondylitis or in good health (not recorded which). The chain employs TRBV9 and TRBJ1-6, with D unresolved. The CDR3 nucleotides are TGTGCCAGCAGCGTAGCTTCTCTTGGGAATTCACCCCTCCACTTT. Translating gives CASSVASLGNSPLHF.